The clone carrying this T cell receptor beta chain was seen more than once but under ten times. What it recognizes is unknown. With V trimmed by 5 bases and J by 3 bases, 7 bases remained unmatched. CDR3 length: 13 residues. Germline CDR1 reads SQVTM; CDR2 reads ANQGSEA. Disease lasting under 3 months, a NOSPECS grade of at least 4, and a Clinical Activity Score of at least 3 were features of the ophthalmopathy patients. On the basis of clinical symptoms, serum thyroxine and TRAb, thyroid ultrasound and orbital computed tomography, diagnoses were made. This entry belongs to a study of T cells in Graves' hyperthyroidism and ophthalmopathy. Study conclusions and caveats: Progression to ophthalmopathy was predicted a median of about six months early. Blood held most thyroid clonotypes expanded above 0.001 frequency.

What was amplified from RNA transcripts were TCR beta CDR3 regions. The HTBI set primed first-round TCR CDR3 RT-PCR. In TCRdb, the multiplex PCR reads were re-called with MiXCR into one record per CDR3 protein. The table shows hundreds of thousands of distinct CDR3 sequences, with less than 25% occurring only once. Sequenced: blood. The gene calls are TRBV29-1 and TRBJ2-7, with TRBD1 identical over 7 bases. This TCR came from a man aged 25 to 45 with Graves' ophthalmopathy. For the CDR3, the DNA is TGCAGCGTTTACAGGGGTGCGAACTACGAGCAGTACTTC. Translated, it gives CSVYRGANYEQYF.